What follows describes a single T cell receptor (beta chain). Antigen: not known. Trimming left V 5 bases short and J 2 bases short, with 19 bases between. This CDR3 contains 16 residues. In germline, CDR1 is SEHNR, CDR2 FQNEAQ (reference sequence). The sample is drawn from a study of T-cell memory formation after mild COVID-19. Study results and limitations: Memory from before infection featured some responding clones, which suggests cross-reactive memory joined.

TCRdb called the 5' RACE reads again in MiXCR, with one record for every CDR3 protein. The table shows around 390,000 distinct CDR3 sequences, with roughly 15% occurring only once. This chain connects TRBV7-9 to TRBJ2-7; D ambiguous. The sample taken for sequencing was PBMCs or a T cell subset sorted from them (not recorded which). The origin of this receptor is a man between 18 and 35 years old who had mild COVID-19 (a few samples of this study predate the infection). Cell type and time point are not known. For the CDR3, the DNA is TGTGCCAGCAGCCCGTCACCGGGCCAACTCGCCTACGAGCAGTACTTC. It yields the protein CASSPSPGQLAYEQYF.